The entry that follows covers one TCR beta chain sequence. This clone was seen more than once but under ten times. Its antigen has not been determined. Base quality data are lacking; no much larger clone is found one base away. These data originate in a study of blood T cell repertoires in COVID-19 (dated by TCRdb to about 2020). With respect to the entire study: Collaborator samples came from the United States, Italy and Spain and covered acute and convalescent phases of COVID-19. The prospective study material was composed of cDNA or gDNA derived from T cells, B-cell-depleted T cells, or PBMCs. The dataset comprised deeply sampled blood TCRbeta repertoires from subjects exposed to, actively infected with, or recovered from COVID-19. The repertoires were released in a freely available public database meant as a resource for research on the immune response to SARS-CoV-2. The samples were drawn from two sources: the first 160 participants of the ongoing ImmuneRACE study, and about 1,300 subjects contributed by 6 global collaborators. Sample metadata almost always included a de-identified subject ID, COVID-19 status, age in years and sex. Where HLA class I and class II types were available, the types were taken from metadata supplied by the sample provider, not from assay-based typing.

Beyond this particular receptor, the publication reports: How much clinical and demographic metadata was included differed by source and by participant, and the metadata was provided uncurated.

TCRbeta CDR3 regions were amplified from genomic DNA using the immunoSEQ Assay, a bias-controlled multiplex PCR. On the authors' methods: The number of nucleated cells in each sample was estimated from the amplification of reference gene primers within the assay. Sequence reads were collapsed and filtered to measure the absolute abundance of every unique TCRbeta CDR3 rearrangement. Productive Simpson clonality was computed per sample as the square root of Simpson's diversity index over productive rearrangements. The clones in this table, taken by TCRdb from immuneACCESS, are in-frame only. Not every clone is retained; where verified, under half of the shortfall comes from an unresolved V gene, and the cause of the rest is unknown. That table gives V, J and clone size, and the DNA gave D and trimming. The sample table records 130,000 or so clones; 87% of these occur just once. The ten largest clonotypes hold about 2.5% of the sample.

Counted from cysteine to phenylalanine, this CDR3 has 15 amino acids. CDR3 DNA is the only sequence kept; it has 45 bases, read in frame from the first base. V has 4 bases trimmed and J has 4 bases trimmed; junction bases matching no gene number 9. CDR1 is given as SNHLY and CDR2 as FYNNEI, both from the germline V gene. Collaborating institutions collected whole blood in K2EDTA tubes following their own protocols. For TCRbeta analysis, collaborators shipped samples in one of three forms: frozen whole blood, isolated PBMCs, or DNA extracted from either of those sample types. The origin of this receptor is a man aged 50 or older with active COVID-19. The sample was peripheral blood. The chain couples TRBV2 to TRBJ1-2; 7 bases in the junction line up with TRBD1. The bases are TGTGCCAGCAGTGCCCGGACAGGATCAAGCTATGGCTACACCTTC. Its amino acids are CASSARTGSSYGYTF.